This record covers a single T cell receptor (beta chain). Its antigen is currently unknown. TCRdb processed the RT-PCR reads anew with MiXCR; each CDR3 protein has one entry. The sample lists roughly 290,000 distinct CDR3 sequences; roughly 22% were seen once. The entry originates in a study of response to subunit inactivated influenza vaccine. The study's findings and limits: It was the authors' suggestion that each seasonal influenza vaccination recruits few new T cells.

The material sequenced was PBMCs from blood, taken about 20 months after vaccination. The receptor was isolated from a man aged 50 to 69 who received an inactivated influenza vaccine.

CDR3 coding DNA: TGTGCTACCAGTGATTTATATAGCAATCAGCCCCAGCATTTT. It specifies CATSDLYSNQPQHF. This rearrangement joins TRBV6-7 to TRBJ1-5; no firm D call. TRBV6-7 is an ORF, and what it does is uncertain. CDR3 length: 14 residues.